This TCR beta chain emerged from a study of shared clonotypes between healthy human individuals (dated by TCRdb to the early 2020s). Regarding the complete study: Two women and a few men aged 18 to 49 years were included in the cohort. Per donor, three plates each were used for CD4 naive and CD4 memory, two for CD8 naive, and one for CD8 memory. To estimate repertoire size and how much clonotypes are shared between individuals, the study performed deep sequencing of blood TCR repertoires from a handful of healthy adults. Different laboratories and diverse techniques were used to prepare libraries and sequence TCR repertoires, to increase sequencing depth and limit assay-specific biases. Each donor's leukapheresis produced roughly between about 0.85 and 10 billion PBMCs.

Donors were healthy HIV-negative adults with no recently reported acute infections or vaccinations. Every donor was a Caucasian adult residing in Nashville, Tennessee, USA. CD4+ T cells were enriched by magnetic negative selection; naive cells were then positively selected on CD45RA, and the negative fraction formed the memory subset. Blood was collected by leukapheresis, and PBMCs were isolated by Ficoll-Histopaque density gradient centrifugation and then cryopreserved in liquid nitrogen vapor phase. Analytical flow cytometry was used to check the purity and quantity of every magnetically sorted T cell population. Each sorted fraction had its genomic DNA isolated and then quantified by UV absorbance on a Nanodrop 2000c. Here V drops 11 bases and J drops 2 bases, and the junction holds 3 bases not matched to any gene. From the germline V gene, CDR1 is SNHLY and CDR2 is FYNNEI. The CDR3 holds 13 amino acids from the cysteine to the phenylalanine. CDR3 DNA is the only sequence kept; it has 39 bases, read in frame from the first base.

Points on this clone: This clone's antigen is unknown. No base quality values were provided; no much bigger clone lies one nucleotide off.

What the authors observed across the whole study: Clonotypes shared by all four sorted-subset donors showed higher generation probabilities than non-shared clonotypes. Pairwise subsampling indicated that sequencing depth was expected to affect the degree of clonotype sharing among donors. The genetic and exposure-history diversity represented was limited by the small number of donors. Only blood was sampled, and tissue TCR repertoires likely differ from those in blood. Incomplete sequencing was indicated by rarefaction of sorted-subset datasets, despite the large sequencing depth. Larger estimated clonotype richness was generally found for naive subsets than for memory subsets. When several donors were compared, the shared fraction of clonotypes was around 5% for naive CD4, 3.5% to 4% for naive CD8, roughly 2.3% for memory CD4, and 0.4% for memory CD8.

Using the deep immunoSEQ assay, multiplex PCR amplified TCR CDR3 regions from genomic DNA. Genomic DNA extracted from each cell subset was distributed evenly over all wells of several immunoSEQ 96-well plates, and each plate served as one replicate. For sorted subsets, approximately 200 ng of genomic DNA, equivalent to roughly 30,000 T cell genomes, went into each replicate PCR. The purified libraries were quantified using a Qubit 3.0 fluorometer, sized with a Bioanalyzer 2100, and then quantified again using the KAPA Library Quantification kit. Every immunoSEQ 96-well plate was sequenced on a separate single-read 150-cycle Illumina NextSeq 550 flow cell. Turning to the authors' computational methods: Because only junctional sequences without quality scores were contained in the immunoSEQ output, filtering matching that applied to full-length reads could not be performed. To assign V/J genes and CDR3, sequences were annotated using PyIR, a Python wrapper for IgBLAST v1.9, with IMGT germline references. Reads were removed for weak V/J assignments (E-value above 1e-6), missing CDR3, stop codons, out-of-frame junctions, or ambiguous translated residues. V3J clonotypes were defined as sequences sharing an identical inferred V gene, J gene, and CDR3 amino acid sequence. The percentage overlap between two repertoires was calculated by dividing the number of shared unique clonotypes by the size of the smaller repertoire. RTK rarefaction, the Chao1 estimator, and Recon v2.1 estimates of unobserved clonotypes were used to assess repertoire richness. OLGA was used to compute generation probabilities for all TCRbeta clonotypes that the gDNA method yielded from a few donors. In TCRdb, the immuneACCESS table is reduced to in-frame sequences with V and J assigned. These tables do not hold every clone; where another copy was compared, an unresolved V gene accounts for under half, and the others remain unexplained. Clone size and V and J calls were adopted from that table, with D and trimming inferred from the DNA. The sample table holds 2,100,000 or so clones, of which around 95% were seen once. The biggest ten clones account for roughly 0.13% of the sample.

This sequence originates from a man aged 18 to 30 in good health. Sequenced material: naive CD4+ T cells sorted from blood. Interpreted using the paper, the cell subset or site label stands for: CD45RA+ positively selected. The V gene is TRBV2 and the J gene is TRBJ2-6, and TRBD1 aligns with 7 junction nucleotides. The sequence in DNA is TGTGCCGGCCAGGGGGCTGGGGCCAACGTCCTGACTTTC. It encodes CAGQGAGANVLTF.